This is a list of T cell receptor beta chains from one sample in a study of shared clonotypes between healthy human individuals. TCRdb's copy holds only in-frame clones and misses some; the assay was immunoSEQ multiplex PCR. The table includes about 2,200,000 clones, under 95% detected once. The sequenced sample consisted of naive CD8+ T cells from PBMCs. All receptors come from a man between 18 and 29 years old in good health. Some clones in this sample may be carry-over from other donors' samples. Both conserved end residues are trimmed from each CDR3. Fields, in order: V gene, J gene, CDR3 protein.

TRBV29-1,TRBJ2-1,SVVSRERAYNEQF
TRBV19,TRBJ2-1,ASNAGGLAEQF
TRBV23-1,TRBJ1-2,ASSQLRGPNYGYT
TRBV10-3,TRBJ2-1,AISSSGNYNEQF
TRBV9,TRBJ2-7,ASSFRGLAVNEQY
TRBV6-1,TRBJ2-3,ATDGTVTDTQY
TRBV28,TRBJ2-2,ASRQLPRGTGELF
TRBV29-1,TRBJ2-1,SVAEGANEQF
TRBV27,TRBJ2-7,ASSLLGTSGRRYEQY
TRBV2,TRBJ1-2,ASSPAGPANYGYT
TRBV4-3,TRBJ1-3,ASSEDVRNTIY
TRBV19,TRBJ2-7,ASSFVTRPSYEQY
TRBV27,TRBJ1-5,ASSLRIWQPQH
TRBV5-1,TRBJ2-3,ASRGGNEWGNTDTQY
TRBV11-2,TRBJ2-5,ASSPGQQETQY
TRBV11-1,TRBJ2-5,ASSPIIGGPSEKTQY
TRBV7-2,TRBJ2-7,ASSLVPRPNPYEQY
TRBV5-1,TRBJ1-1,ASSLGRDRATEAF
TRBV2,TRBJ2-2,ASRDSVTGELF
TRBV28,TRBJ2-3,ASSTVQSTDTQY
TRBV7-9,TRBJ2-4,ASNSGGLNIQY
TRBV5-1,TRBJ2-7,ASSLAGVRGLNYEQY
TRBV10-1,TRBJ1-3,ASSESRDTPDGNTIY
TRBV27,TRBJ2-2,ASSSSGTRVWELF
TRBV4-3,TRBJ1-1,ASSLDGKNTEAF
TRBV10-3,TRBJ2-5,AIRGQDQETQY
TRBV7-8,TRBJ2-5,ASSPHVREQETQY
TRBV9,TRBJ2-7,ASSVGLAGSYEQY
TRBV10-3,TRBJ2-6,AISLIPHRRGSGANVLT
TRBV19,TRBJ1-2,ASMGPNSNYGYT
TRBV9,TRBJ2-6,ASSPGTSVFSGANVLT
TRBV9,TRBJ2-7,ASSMGGESYEQY
TRBV5-6,TRBJ1-1,ASSFQGPTEAF
TRBV7-9,TRBJ2-2,ASSSPERQGDTGELF
TRBV6-5,TRBJ1-5,ASREGYNQPQH
TRBV12-5,TRBJ2-1,ASGLGTYNEQF
TRBV4-1,TRBJ2-3,ASSQGPRETDTQY
TRBV4-1,TRBJ2-7,ASSRRNGDRATYEQY
TRBV27,TRBJ1-1,ASSLQENTEAF
TRBV9,TRBJ2-7,ASSVDVKPKPYEQY
TRBV19,TRBJ2-1,ASSTSSYNEQF
TRBV11-2,TRBJ1-3,ASSYDSRSGNTIY
TRBV29-1,TRBJ2-1,SVKVYYNEQF
TRBV27,TRBJ2-7,ASKGDWSSYEQY
TRBV10-3,TRBJ2-7,AISELGTLYEQY
TRBV9,TRBJ1-5,ASSGGQGLNQPQH
TRBV6-5,TRBJ1-1,ASSYADRNTEAF
TRBV5-1,TRBJ2-3,ASSLALTTDTQY
TRBV7-3,TRBJ2-5,ASSSSTSRGETQY
TRBV6-5,TRBJ2-2,ASSTGGMAGELF
TRBV28,TRBJ1-1,ASSLGGGASEAF
TRBV6-1,TRBJ1-5,ASSGDGHPNQPQH
TRBV19,TRBJ1-5,ASSLGVYQPQH
TRBV9,TRBJ2-2,ASSAGRPGELF
TRBV7-9,TRBJ1-3,ASSHIDTSSGNTIY
TRBV7-9,TRBJ1-5,ASSPGGEGGNQPQH
TRBV7-6,TRBJ2-1,ASSLAGAMYNEQF